What follows is one TCR beta chain and its context. Its cognate antigen is unknown. 13 Jbeta primers and 60 Vbeta primers were used for the PCR. How the authors handled the data: A later analysis counted about 80 million unique TCR beta chains, roughly 11 million shared. Assay used: immunoSEQ multiplex PCR; TCRdb lists only in-frame clones, some missing. V and J calls and clone size follow that table, whereas D and trimming were derived from the DNA. The table records 110,000 to 150,000 clones, approximately 80% of them present only once. The data are from a study of cytomegalovirus exposure and HLA in healthy donors. Study outcomes and limitations: Accurate HLA-A and HLA-B prediction from TCR beta sequences was reported for most subjects.

The germline V gene encodes CDR1 MNHNS and CDR2 SASEGT. The V and J ends lost 7 bases and 4 bases, in that order; junction bases with no gene match: 7. The CDR3 is made up of 14 amino acids. The rearrangement links TRBV6-1 to TRBJ2-1; TRBD2 matches at 7 bases. The specimen was PBMCs. This sequence was found in a woman in her thirties or forties in good health and CMV-seropositive. For the CDR3, the DNA is TGTGCCAGCACCGCCGGACTAGGGTACAATGAGCAGTTCTTC. Translating it yields CASTAGLGYNEQFF.